This T cell receptor (beta chain) is from a study of blood T cells in healthy people across ages. Study results and caveats: TCR beta diversity correlated strongly with naive T cell percentage.

A sample-barcoded 5' primer and a J-beta primer mix were used in a second PCR of about 6 to 11 cycles. Each CDR3 protein is one row after TCRdb ran MiXCR on the 5' RACE reads. The sample lists 780,000 or so distinct CDR3 sequences, approximately 25% occurring once. The CDR3 spans 13 residues. Trimming took 1 base from V and 7 from J; bases not matched to a gene: 4. CDR1 is SGHRS and CDR2 is YFSETQ in the germline V gene. In its sample, this clonotype was seen a few times. Its specificity is unknown. The sample was also linked to a second study, of T cells of mothers and their children. That work adds: Donors comprised a few healthy Caucasian mothers plus their six children. Each mother gave over 9.5 million TCR beta CDR3 reads; each child, a few million. The study found thymic selection shapes TCR recombination output similarly in related and unrelated pairs.

The sequence derives from a boy younger than 18 in good health. This chain links TRBV5-1 with TRBJ2-5, with TRBD2 matching over 7 bases. Sequenced input: blood. Here the CDR3 DNA reads TGCGCCAGCAGCTTGACTAGCGAGGGGACCCAGTACTTC. The encoded protein is CASSLTSEGTQYF.